This T cell receptor (beta chain) appears in the sequencing data of a study of control samples from healthy donors and cancer patients. Sequencing used immunoSEQ multiplex PCR; TCRdb keeps in-frame clones, though not all of them. The sample consists of around 180,000 clones, roughly 88% of them appearing once. The CDR3 covers 12 residues. Germline-derived CDR1 and CDR2 are SQVTM and ANQGSEA. The ends were cut back, 4 bases at V and 4 bases at J, with 10 bases in the middle. This clone came up once. The TCR was taken from a woman in her 30s in good health. The sample taken for sequencing was blood. The gene calls are TRBV29-1 and TRBJ1-1; D gene uncertain. CDR3 nucleotide sequence: TGCAGCGTTGGGGGTTTTGGCACTGAAGCTTTCTTT. The encoded protein is CSVGGFGTEAFF.